Here is one T cell receptor beta chain with its context. The data stem from a study of a mutant IDH1 vaccine in newly diagnosed glioma. Using immunoSEQ multiplex PCR, the repertoire was profiled, and TCRdb retains in-frame clones only, with some absent. The repertoire has approximately 54,000 clones, approximately 80% of them found once; the top ten carry about 19%. This sample's time point: baseline, week 1 (first vaccination visit). Treatment in this sample: pre-vaccination baseline after standard-of-care therapy. Trimming cost V 3 bases and J 5 bases, with 17 bases left between them. Germline CDR1 is SGHRS and CDR2 is YFSETQ. The CDR3 has 15 amino acids.

The chain recombines TRBV5-1 with TRBJ1-2; possibly TRBD1 for D (6 bases). The origin of this receptor is a young man with glioma. The source material was PBMCs, sampled from a glioma patient treated with radiotherapy, temozolomide or both. This CDR3 reads CASSSTTTGLYGYTF. The CDR3 DNA reads as TGCGCCAGCAGCTCTACCACGACAGGCCTGTATGGCTACACCTTC.